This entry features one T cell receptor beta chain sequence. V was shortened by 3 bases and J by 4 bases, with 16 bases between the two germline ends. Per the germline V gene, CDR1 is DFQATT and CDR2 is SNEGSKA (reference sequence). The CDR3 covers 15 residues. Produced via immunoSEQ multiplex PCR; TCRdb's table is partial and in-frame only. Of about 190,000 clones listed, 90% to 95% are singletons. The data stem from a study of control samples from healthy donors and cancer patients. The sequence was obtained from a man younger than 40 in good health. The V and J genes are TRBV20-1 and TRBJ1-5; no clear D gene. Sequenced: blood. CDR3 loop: CSASQAAGGNQPQHF. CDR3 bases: TGCAGTGCTAGTCAGGCGGCAGGCGGAAATCAGCCCCAGCATTTT.